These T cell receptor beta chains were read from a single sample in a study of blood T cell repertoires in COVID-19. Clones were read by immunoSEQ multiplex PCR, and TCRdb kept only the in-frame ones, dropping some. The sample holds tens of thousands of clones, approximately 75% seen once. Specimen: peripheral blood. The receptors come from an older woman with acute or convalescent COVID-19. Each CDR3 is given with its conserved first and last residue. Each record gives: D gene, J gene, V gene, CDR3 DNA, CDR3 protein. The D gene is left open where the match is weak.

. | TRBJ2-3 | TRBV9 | TGTGCCAGCAGCGTGCAGACAGATACGCAGTATTTT | CASSVQTDTQYF
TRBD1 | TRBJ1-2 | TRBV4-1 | TGCGCCAGCAGCCAACCGGGACAGCTCGATGGCTACACCTTC | CASSQPGQLDGYTF
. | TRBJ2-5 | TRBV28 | TGTGCCAGCAGTTTATGGGCGGGGAGGGAGACCCAGTACTTC | CASSLWAGRETQYF
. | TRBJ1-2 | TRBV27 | TGTGCCACACAGGGTAGCTATGGCTACACCTTC | CATQGSYGYTF
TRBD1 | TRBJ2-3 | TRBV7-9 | TGTGCCAGCAGCATGGGACAGGGCACAGATACGCAGTATTTT | CASSMGQGTDTQYF
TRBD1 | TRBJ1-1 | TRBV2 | TGTGCCAGCAGTTCGGACAGGGCGGCTTTCTTT | CASSSDRAAFF
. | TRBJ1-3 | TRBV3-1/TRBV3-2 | TGTGCCAGCAGCTACAACTCCCCAGTTTACGGGTCTGGAAACACCATATATTTT | CASSYNSPVYGSGNTIYF
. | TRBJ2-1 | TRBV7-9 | TGTGCCAGCAGCCCGCGGGATGGCTCCTACAATGAGCAGTTCTTC | CASSPRDGSYNEQFF
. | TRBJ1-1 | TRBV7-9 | TGTGCCAGCAACCGCACATCTCCGCGGACTGAAGCTTTCTTT | CASNRTSPRTEAFF
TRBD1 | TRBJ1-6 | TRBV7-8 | TGTGCCAGCAGCTACAGGGGCGCGTCCTATAATTCACCCCTCCACTTT | CASSYRGASYNSPLHF
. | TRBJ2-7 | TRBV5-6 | TGTGCCAGCAGCTGGGTCCAGACAGGGACTTACGAGCAGTACTTC | CASSWVQTGTYEQYF
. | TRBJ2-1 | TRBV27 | TGTGCCAGCAGTTATGAGAGGCGGAATGAGCAGTTCTTC | CASSYERRNEQFF
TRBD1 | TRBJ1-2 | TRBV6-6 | TGTGCCAGCAGTACTTTCGACAGGGGTTTTAGTGGCTACACCTTC | CASSTFDRGFSGYTF